A single sample is the source of the 7 T cell receptor beta chains below, sequenced in a study of regulatory T cells in long-lasting Graves disease. Arm-PCR of CDR3 regions and iRepertoire HTBI primers were the basis on which TCR beta libraries were built. MiXCR, applied by TCRdb to the multiplex PCR reads, yields one record per CDR3 protein. This sample yields approximately 380,000 distinct CDR3 sequences, of which less than 25% are seen a single time; less than 25% belongs to the top ten. Time point given: persistent/refractory GD, antithyroid drugs over 5 years with positive TRAb. Researchers made the TCR library from RNA that was extracted from PBMCs. The sequences come from peripheral blood mononuclear cells (PBMCs), collected when the disease was refractory, from a patient treated with antithyroid drugs. These receptors came from a female donor with Graves disease.

A note on this clonotype: One junction end does not reproduce the germline sequence, and a read error may be involved. The gene calls are TRBV7-9 and TRBJ1-1; D not resolved. CDR1 is SEHNR, CDR2 FQNEAQ, per germline (reference sequence). CDR3 size: 13 residues. In DNA form, the CDR3 reads TGTGCCAGCAGCGGCCCGATGAACGCTGAAGCTTTCTTT. Protein product: CASSGPMNAEAFF.

This clonotype was seen only a few times. The chain has TRBV5-1 and TRBJ2-7, with a possible D match to TRBD1 (5 bases). CDR1 and CDR2 (germline): SGHRS, YFSETQ. CDR3 length: 18 residues. V was clipped by 1 base and J by 2 bases, with 22 bases between them. The CDR3 coding sequence is TGCGCCAGCAGCTTGCGACCTCTACAGGAAACGGCCCCCTACGAGCAGTACTTC. It translates to CASSLRPLQETAPYEQYF.

This clonotype was seen a handful of times. This rearrangement joins TRBV7-6 to TRBJ2-7; TRBD2 agrees at 11 bases. The CDR3 sequence is 16 residues long. V shed 4 bases, J shed 3 bases, and the junction held 8 bases outside the gene matches. The germline CDR1 and CDR2 sequences are SGHVS and FNYEAQ. The CDR3 DNA reads as TGTGCCAGCAGCTATTCCGGGACTAGCGGAGGCTACGAGCAGTACTTC. It translates to CASSYSGTSGGYEQYF.

J is TRBJ1-1 and V is TRBV11-1; D not resolved. Germline lookup yields CDR1 SGHAT and CDR2 FQDESV (reference sequence). The CDR3 is made up of 14 amino acids. Trimming took off 4 bases at V and 0 bases at J, with 9 bases between the two ends. The CDR3: CASSSNDLNTEAFF. For the CDR3, the DNA is TGTGCCAGCAGCTCCAACGACTTGAACACTGAAGCTTTCTTT.

This rearrangement joins TRBV12-3 or TRBV12-4 to TRBJ2-3, with D perhaps matching TRBD2 (6 bases). This CDR3 is built from 16 residues. Trimming left V 5 bases short and J 6 bases short, with 21 bases between. CDR3 loop: CASSPWASVSGDTQYF. The CDR3 bases are TGTGCCAGCAGTCCGTGGGCTAGCGTTTCAGGGGATACGCAGTATTTT.

This clonotype occurred many times. The genes are TRBV7-3 and TRBJ2-5, with a weak D call TRBD2 (5 bases). Trimming pared 5 bases from V and 4 bases from J, leaving 11 bases between. The CDR3 spans 13 residues. Germline assignment: CDR1 SGHTA and CDR2 FQGTGA. CDR3 DNA: TGTGCCAGCAGCGCGGGTTCGGGAGAGACCCAGTACTTC. This gives the protein CASSAGSGETQYF.

In regard to this clonotype: At one boundary the junction diverges from the germline segment, which might be a read error. CDR3: CSVEERTRIF. The CDR3 region has the DNA TGCAGCGTTGAAGAACGAACCCGTATCTTC. The chain has TRBV29-1 and TRBJ1-2; no clear D. The CDR3 runs 10 residues. Germline values: CDR1 SQVTM, CDR2 ANQGSEA.